Below are 11 T cell receptor beta chains sequenced from a single sample in a study of blood T cell repertoires in COVID-19. The method was immunoSEQ multiplex PCR; TCRdb's version includes in-frame clones alone and lacks a portion of them. The repertoire holds some 270,000 clones, about 91% seen once, with 2.8% in the top ten. The sample consisted of PBMCs or T cells enriched from blood (not recorded which). The receptors derive from a man aged 35 to 55 who had been exposed to COVID-19.

The V call is TRBV16, the J call TRBJ2-1, with TRBD2 matching over 8 bases. Germline-derived CDR1 and CDR2 are KGHSY and FQNENV. Trimming cost V 5 bases and J 2 bases; bases outside gene matches: 5. The CDR3 is 15 residues long. The CDR3 region is CASSVAGHPYNEQFF. CDR3 DNA: TGTGCCAGCAGCGTAGCGGGGCACCCCTACAATGAGCAGTTCTTC.

The chain employs TRBV6-1 and TRBJ2-1; 15 bases are a match to TRBD2. The germline V gene has CDR1 MNHNS and CDR2 SASEGT. This CDR3 is 15 amino acids long. The J segment lost 8 bases and the V segment lost 3 bases, leaving 2 bases of the junction unmatched. In DNA form, the CDR3 reads TGTGCCAGCAGTGACGGACTAGCGGGAGGGCATGAGCAGTTCTTC. It encodes CASSDGLAGGHEQFF.

V gene TRBV30 combines with J gene TRBJ1-6; 7 nucleotides line up with TRBD1. The germline V gene encodes CDR1 GTSNPN and CDR2 SVGIG (reference sequence). This CDR3 is 14 amino acids long. V lost 1 base and J lost 6; bases outside the gene matches: 3. The CDR3 DNA is TGTGCCTGGAGTGGACAGGGACTTAATTCACCCCTCCACTTT. Protein sequence: CAWSGQGLNSPLHF.

This chain joins TRBV6-5 and TRBJ1-5; possible D gene TRBD1, 5 bases. Trimming took off 8 bases at V and 6 bases at J, with 17 bases between the two ends. The CDR3 spans 14 residues. The germline V gene has CDR1 MNHEY and CDR2 SVGAGI. Here the CDR3 reads CASRVGQGSQPQHF. The CDR3 nucleotides are TGTGCCAGCCGAGTAGGGCAGGGCAGTCAGCCCCAGCATTTT.

This clone was picked up one time. This rearrangement joins TRBV14 to TRBJ2-5; a possible D gene is TRBD1 (6 bases). Germline lookup yields CDR1 SGHDN and CDR2 FVKESK. The CDR3 runs 15 residues. V was pared by 3 bases and J by 2 bases, with 13 bases between. The CDR3 DNA sequence: TGTGCCAGCAGCCACAGGACAGATTTACAAGAGACCCAGTACTTC. Translating gives CASSHRTDLQETQYF.

This clone occurred once. The genes are TRBV7-9 and TRBJ1-4; 10 bases match TRBD1. The CDR3 has 15 residues. CDR1 SEHNR and CDR2 FQNEAQ come from the germline V gene (reference sequence). J was trimmed by 8 bases and V by 5 bases; bases with no gene match: 8. This CDR3 is CASSPTGGAGEKLFF. CDR3 sequence (DNA): TGTGCCAGCAGCCCGACAGGGGGCGCGGGGGAAAAACTGTTTTTT.

The chain joins TRBV9 to TRBJ1-1; no clear D gene. This CDR3 region has 14 residues. Germline V gene data show CDR1 as SGDLS and CDR2 as YYNGEE. Trimming removed 0 bases from V and 0 bases from J, with 6 bases in between. CDR3 amino acids: CASSVDYLNTEAFF. CDR3 nucleotide sequence: TGTGCCAGCAGCGTAGATTATTTGAACACTGAAGCTTTCTTT.

This clone turned up a few times. The chain couples TRBV7-9 to TRBJ2-3; no reliable D call. Trimming took off 2 bases at V and 5 bases at J, with 5 bases between the two ends. The CDR3 is 12 amino acids. Germline values: CDR1 SEHNR, CDR2 FQNEAQ (reference sequence). The DNA for the CDR3 is TGTGCCAGCAGCTTACGTCTAGATACGCAGTATTTT. It specifies CASSLRLDTQYF.

The chain uses TRBV7-9 and TRBJ2-7, with TRBD2 identical over 10 bases. This CDR3 comprises 15 residues. Germline-derived CDR1 and CDR2 are SEHNR and FQNEAQ (reference sequence). Trimming removed 6 bases from V and 4 bases from J; junction bases left unmatched: 9. In nucleotides, the CDR3 is TGTGCCAGCAGTACCAGCGGGAGGGCCGAGTACGAGCAGTACTTC. Translating it yields CASSTSGRAEYEQYF.

V and J are TRBV11-2 and TRBJ2-7; no firm D call. Germline CDR1 reads SGHAT; CDR2 reads FQNNGV. Trimming left V 0 bases short and J 6 bases short, with 12 bases between. The CDR3 covers 14 residues. The CDR3 DNA reads TGTGCCAGCAGCTTAGAATCGACTTCTACCGAGCAGTACTTC. It is translated as CASSLESTSTEQYF. The full variable domain, rest sourced from reference TRBV11-2 and TRBJ2-7, is EAGVAQSPRYKIIEKRQSVAFWCNPISGHATLYWYQQILGQGPKLLIQFQNNGVVDDSQLPKDRFSAERLKGVDSTLKIQPAKLEDSAVYLCASSLESTSTEQYFGPGTRLTVT.

The chain joins TRBV5-1 to TRBJ1-1; D is undetermined. V shed 0 bases and J shed 4 bases, with 13 bases lying between them. Germline assignment: CDR1 SGHRS and CDR2 YFSETQ. The CDR3 spans 15 residues. Here the CDR3 DNA reads TGCGCCAGCAGCTTGGGCAGGACTGAGTTCACTGAAGCTTTCTTT. Its translation: CASSLGRTEFTEAFF.